A single sample is the source of the 29 T cell receptor beta chains below, sequenced in a study of OX40 agonist ivuxolimab in advanced cancers. Libraries were prepared by immunoSEQ multiplex PCR; TCRdb keeps only in-frame clonotypes and omits some of them. The sample lists roughly 100,000 clones, about four fifths occurring once. This sample comprised CD4+ or CD8+ T cells sorted from blood, obtained in a trial of the OX40 agonist ivuxolimab. These TCRs come from an adult with an advanced solid tumor such as melanoma, head and neck, liver or kidney cancer.

The rearrangement joins TRBV4-2 to TRBJ1-3, with D possibly matching TRBD1 (5 bases). Germline assignment: CDR1 LGHNA and CDR2 YNFKEQ. The CDR3 extends over 15 amino acids. Trimming left V 3 bases short and J 0 bases short, with 9 bases between. CDR3 bases: TGTGCCAGCAGCCAGGGACTCCTCTCTGGAAACACCATATATTTT. Amino acids: CASSQGLLSGNTIYF.

The chain links TRBV6-5 to TRBJ2-7; D remains ambiguous. Germline values: CDR1 MNHEY, CDR2 SVGAGI. The CDR3 sequence is 12 residues long. Trimming stripped 4 bases from V and 2 bases from J, with 6 bases between. The CDR3 sequence is CASSWGTYEQYF. CDR3 sequence (DNA): TGTGCCAGCAGTTGGGGTACCTACGAGCAGTACTTC.

V usage is TRBV14 and J usage is TRBJ1-2, with D hard to call. The V and J ends lost 1 base and 2 bases respectively, with 5 bases between them. Germline lookup yields CDR1 SGHDN and CDR2 FVKESK. CDR3 length: 13 residues. The CDR3 DNA sequence: TGTGCCAGCAGCCAAGGAAGGAACTATGGCTACACCTTC. This encodes CASSQGRNYGYTF. Filled out from reference TRBV14 and TRBJ1-2, the complete variable domain reads EAGVTQFPSHSVIEKGQTVTLRCDPISGHDNLYWYRRVMGKEIKFLLHFVKESKQDESGMPNNRFLAERTGGTYSTLKVQPAELEDSGVYFCASSQGRNYGYTFGSGTRLTVV.

The chain recombines TRBV6-6 with TRBJ2-7, with 12 positions matching TRBD2. CDR3 length: 15 amino acids. J lost 4 bases, V lost 6 bases, and 7 bases had no gene match. CDR1 and CDR2 (germline): MNHNY, SVGAGI (reference sequence). The CDR3 loop is CASRPGLAGGYEQYF. DNA of the CDR3: TGTGCCAGCAGACCGGGACTAGCGGGTGGATACGAGCAGTACTTC.

The rearrangement uses TRBV7-9 and TRBJ2-7; tentatively, D is TRBD1 (6 bases). The V gene lost 5 bases and the J gene lost 3 bases, with 17 bases spanning the gap. Germline V gene sequence: CDR1 SEHNR, CDR2 FQNEAQ (reference sequence). The CDR3 sequence is 15 residues long. CDR3 DNA: TGTGCCAGCAGCCCGGGTTGGGACACAGGCTACGAGCAGTACTTC. This codes for CASSPGWDTGYEQYF.

This clone was found once. The chain employs TRBV7-2 and TRBJ2-7; no definite D call. Germline values: CDR1 SGHTA, CDR2 FQGNSA. Trimming shortened V by 2 bases and J by 3 bases, and 11 bases separated the two germline ends. CDR3 length: 14 amino acids. In DNA form, the CDR3 reads TGTGCCAGCAGCTTAAGGCGAGGTATCTACGAGCAGTACTTC. Amino acids: CASSLRRGIYEQYF.

The chain recombines TRBV10-3 with TRBJ1-5; the match to TRBD1 covers 7 bases. The CDR3 contains 13 residues. Germline-derived CDR1 and CDR2 are ENHRY and SYGVKD. With V trimmed by 4 bases and J by 7 bases, 4 bases remained unmatched. This CDR3 is CAISVQGGQPQHF. Here the CDR3 DNA reads TGTGCCATCAGTGTCCAGGGGGGGCAGCCCCAGCATTTT.

Only one count was recorded for this clone. The rearrangement joins TRBV29-1 to TRBJ2-7, with D unresolved. V lost 6 bases to trimming and J lost 5 bases, with 17 bases between them. CDR1 and CDR2 from the germline V gene are SQVTM and ANQGSEA. The CDR3 length is 13 residues. CDR3: CSVAWTGPNEQYF. The CDR3 coding sequence is TGCAGCGTCGCCTGGACCGGGCCCAACGAGCAGTACTTC.

The chain recombines TRBV4-3 with TRBJ1-2; D unclear. The CDR3 loop spans 14 amino acids. Germline V gene data show CDR1 as LGHNA and CDR2 as YSLEER. Trimming removed 0 bases at V and 2 bases at J, with 7 bases between. The CDR3 DNA is TGCGCCAGCAGCCAAGAACGCAGAAACTATGGCTACACCTTC. This codes for CASSQERRNYGYTF.

The CDR3 loop is CASSLGQGASGYTF. DNA of the CDR3: TGTGCCAGTAGTCTGGGACAGGGGGCAAGTGGCTACACCTTC. This sequence joins TRBV19 and TRBJ1-2; 12 bases map to TRBD1. The CDR3 is made up of 14 amino acids. J was trimmed by 7 bases and V by 5 bases; bases with no gene match: 5. CDR1 and CDR2 (germline): LNHDA, SQIVND (reference sequence).

The rearrangement links TRBV15 to TRBJ1-5, with TRBD1 matching 7 bases. The CDR3 is made up of 17 amino acids. The germline V gene has CDR1 LNHNV and CDR2 YYDKDF (reference sequence). Losses at the gene ends were 0 bases for V and 5 bases for J; bases not matched to a gene: 10. CDR3 region: CATSREVGQGGDQPQHF. CDR3 coding DNA: TGTGCCACCAGCAGAGAAGTGGGGCAGGGGGGCGATCAGCCCCAGCATTTT.

CDR3: CASTVQFSYEQYF. The CDR3 region has the DNA TGTGCCAGTACCGTACAGTTCTCCTACGAGCAGTACTTC. This rearrangement joins TRBV6-1 to TRBJ2-7; D gene uncertain. From germline, CDR1 is MNHNS and CDR2 SASEGT. Deletions cut 9 bases from V and 0 bases from J, with 12 bases between. The CDR3 totals 13 residues.

The V call is TRBV5-8, the J call TRBJ2-1; a weak D match, TRBD1 (6 bases). Germline V gene data show CDR1 as SGHTS and CDR2 as YDEGEE. The V end lost 5 bases, the J end lost 0 bases, and 12 bases lay between the germline ends. There are 15 residues in the CDR3. CDR3 nucleotides: TGTGCCAGCAGTCTACAGGGATACTCCTACAATGAGCAGTTCTTC. Its translation: CASSLQGYSYNEQFF.

The DNA for the CDR3 is TGTGCCAGTACCCGGGATAGCTATAATTCACCCCTCCACTTT. As protein: CASTRDSYNSPLHF. The gene calls are TRBV19 and TRBJ1-6, with D unresolved. The germline V gene encodes CDR1 LNHDA and CDR2 SQIVND (reference sequence). The CDR3 sequence is 14 residues long. V was trimmed by 7 bases and J by 3 bases, leaving 10 bases between them.

The chain is built from TRBV6-1 and TRBJ2-1; weak D call: TRBD1 (5 bases). V lost 5 bases and J 12 bases, leaving 20 bases between the germline ends. The V gene's germline CDR1 is MNHNS and CDR2 SASEGT. This CDR3 comprises 14 residues. In nucleotides, the CDR3 is TGTGCCAGCAGTCGAGACAGCAAAGTGGGTTGGCAGTTCTTC. Amino acids: CASSRDSKVGWQFF.

In regard to this clone: A read error may produce the germline difference seen at one junction end. This sequence joins TRBV7-2 and TRBJ2-7; tentative D call: TRBD1 (5 bases). The germline gives CDR1 SGHTA, CDR2 FQGNSA. This CDR3 contains 14 residues. In DNA, the CDR3 is TGTGCCAGCAGATTAGGGGCGTACTCCTACGAGCAGTACTTC. This codes for CASRLGAYSYEQYF. Using reference TRBV7-2 and TRBJ2-7 for the parts outside the CDR3, the full variable domain is GAGVSQSPSNKVTEKGKDVELRCDPISGHTALYWYRQSLGQGLEFLIYFQGNSAPDKSGLPSDRFSAERTGGSVSTLTIQRTQQEDSAVYLCASRLGAYSYEQYFGPGTRLTVT.

The CDR3 protein is CASSVGGAGEQFF. The CDR3 nucleotides read TGCGCCAGCAGTGTCGGGGGGGCCGGGGAGCAGTTCTTC. J is TRBJ2-1 and V is TRBV10-2, with 8 bases fitting TRBD2. Germline CDR1 WSHSY, CDR2 SAAADI. This CDR3 comprises 13 residues. V trimming: 4 bases; J trimming: 10 bases; junction bases outside the gene matches: 6.

This chain connects TRBV11-3 to TRBJ1-1; 10 positions match TRBD1. The CDR3 runs 13 residues. After removal of 4 bases from V and 7 bases from J, the junction contained 3 bases not matched to a gene. CDR1 is SGHNT and CDR2 is YENEEA in the germline V gene. This CDR3 is CASSSGQGGEAFF. As DNA, the CDR3 is TGTGCCAGCAGCTCCGGACAGGGGGGTGAAGCTTTCTTT.

The rearrangement uses TRBV19 and TRBJ1-5; maybe TRBD1 (5 bases). Trimming took off 0 bases at V and 2 bases at J, with 5 bases between the two ends. Germline CDR1 and CDR2: LNHDA and SQIVND (reference sequence). The CDR3 length is 14 residues. CDR3: CASSIDRGNQPQHF. The CDR3 DNA follows: TGTGCCAGTAGTATAGACAGGGGCAATCAGCCCCAGCATTTT. The whole variable domain, filled in from reference TRBV19 and TRBJ1-5, reads DGGITQSPKYLFRKEGQNVTLSCEQNLNHDAMYWYRQDPGQGLRLIYYSQIVNDFQKGDIAEGYSVSREKKESFPLTVTSAQKNPTAFYLCASSIDRGNQPQHFGDGTRLSIL.

The chain links TRBV6-5 to TRBJ1-1; D ambiguous. Germline loops: CDR1 MNHEY, CDR2 SVGAGI. This CDR3 spans 14 amino acids. V lost 4 bases and J lost 9, with 18 bases in between. The CDR3 DNA sequence: TGTGCCAGCAGTTTGCACGTCACGGCGCCGAAAGCTTTCTTT. Amino acid sequence: CASSLHVTAPKAFF.

This chain links TRBV7-2 with TRBJ2-2; D not resolved. Germline loops: CDR1 SGHTA, CDR2 FQGNSA. V was shortened by 5 bases and J by 0 bases, with 13 bases between the two germline ends. This CDR3 spans 16 amino acids. CDR3 DNA: TGTGCCAGCAGCCCGAAGGGCGCCGCGAACACCGGGGAGCTGTTTTTT. This gives the protein CASSPKGAANTGELFF.

This clone has just one count. V gene TRBV7-3 combines with J gene TRBJ2-7; D is unclear. Germline values: CDR1 SGHTA, CDR2 FQGTGA. V dropped 5 bases and J dropped 7 bases, with 15 bases sitting between them. The CDR3 totals 13 residues. This CDR3 is CASSPSVTREQYF. The CDR3 DNA is TGTGCCAGCAGCCCCTCAGTCACGCGGGAGCAGTACTTC.

This clone has a handful of counts. The chain joins TRBV27 to TRBJ2-3, with a tentative D call TRBD2 (5 bases). Germline V gene data show CDR1 as MNHEY and CDR2 as SMNVEV (reference sequence). This CDR3 has 18 amino acids. Trimming left V 7 bases short and J 0 bases short, with 23 bases between. The CDR3 sequence is CASNNYPLRGTSTDTQYF. The CDR3 coding sequence is TGTGCCAGCAATAATTACCCCCTCCGGGGAACTAGCACAGATACGCAGTATTTT.

This chain connects TRBV21-1 to TRBJ1-2; TRBD1 is the table's D call, not checked against the DNA. TRBV21-1 is a recognized pseudogene. This CDR3 is built from 9 residues. The CDR3 DNA reads TGTGCCAGCAGGGGGCTTTGCACCTTC. Residues: CASRGLCTF.

This clone appeared a few times. This chain joins TRBV28 and TRBJ1-2; D may be TRBD1 (5 bases). The CDR3 loop spans 14 amino acids. V shed 3 bases and J shed 3 bases, with 11 bases lying between them. Germline V gene lookup returns CDR1 MDHEN and CDR2 SYDVKM. The CDR3 here is CASSLTGAYYGYTF. DNA for the CDR3: TGTGCCAGCAGTTTGACCGGGGCTTACTATGGCTACACCTTC.

This sequence joins TRBV5-8 and TRBJ2-3; weak D call: TRBD2 (6 bases). This CDR3 has 17 amino acids. V lost 4 bases to trimming and J lost 4 bases, with 22 bases between them. CDR1 SGHTS and CDR2 YDEGEE come from the germline V gene. The CDR3 spells CASSPTPTSGGSDTQYF. For the CDR3, the DNA is TGTGCCAGCAGCCCGACGCCGACTAGTGGGGGTTCAGATACGCAGTATTTT.

This chain connects TRBV2 to TRBJ2-3; the match to TRBD2 covers 7 bases. The germline gives CDR1 SNHLY, CDR2 FYNNEI. J gave up 3 bases and V 7 bases, and 7 bases lay outside the gene matches. This CDR3 has 14 amino acids. The DNA for the CDR3 is TGTGCCAGCAATCCGGGACTAAAAACAGATACGCAGTATTTT. This encodes CASNPGLKTDTQYF.

The chain couples TRBV6-1 to TRBJ1-1; D call uncertain. The CDR3 runs to 13 residues. V was trimmed by 2 bases and J by 11 bases, leaving 15 bases between them. CDR1 is MNHNS, CDR2 SASEGT, per germline. The DNA for the CDR3 is TGTGCCAGCAGTGAACCGAGTACCCTACGGGCTTTCTTT. The encoded protein is CASSEPSTLRAFF.

This clone was seen a few times. One junction end does not reproduce the germline sequence, and a read error may be involved. The V gene is TRBV30, the J gene TRBJ1-1, with D unclear. The CDR3 contains 13 residues. CDR1 is GTSNPN and CDR2 is SVGIG in the germline V gene (reference sequence). CDR3 DNA sequence: TGTGCCTGGAGCATAAGGACGGTGGGCTTCGTCAGGTTT. Translating gives CAWSIRTVGFVRF. The whole variable domain, filled in from reference TRBV30 and TRBJ1-1, reads SQTIHQWPATLVQPVGSPLSLECTVEGTSNPNLYWYRQAAGRGLQLLFYSVGIGQISSEVPQNLSASRPQDRQFILSSKKLLLSDSGFYLCAWSIRTVGFVRFGQGTRLTVV.